Listed below are T cell receptor beta chains from one sample, sequenced in a study of cytotoxic CD8 clonotypes in ibrutinib-treated CLL. TCRdb's copy holds only in-frame clones and misses some; the assay was immunoSEQ multiplex PCR. The table lists some 50,000 clones, under 75% of them singletons. The sample consisted of PBMCs, taken after 12 months of ibrutinib treatment. Every receptor here comes from a human donor with chronic lymphocytic leukemia. CDR3s include the opening cysteine and the closing phenylalanine or tryptophan. Fields, in order: D gene, V gene, J gene, clone size, CDR3 DNA, CDR3 protein. The D gene is left open where the match is weak. Clone size, where shown, is once, few, many, or a class for clones that have expanded.

-	TRBV19	TRBJ1-2	few	TGTGCCAGTAGGCCCGTACCGGGGGGACCTTATGGCTACACCTTC	CASRPVPGGPYGYTF
TRBD1	TRBV9	TRBJ1-3	-	TGTGCCAGCAGCGCCTCGACAGGGCCCTACTCTGGAAACACCATATATTTT	CASSASTGPYSGNTIYF
-	TRBV30	TRBJ1-6	few	TGTGCCGGGGCCCGGCAGGCCAATTCACCCCTCCACTTT	CAGARQANSPLHF
TRBD1	TRBV27	TRBJ1-2	once	TGTGCCAGCAGTTTCATAGGACAGGGACTTGTCTATGGCTACACCTTC	CASSFIGQGLVYGYTF
-	TRBV28	TRBJ2-7	-	TGTGCCAGCAGTTTGCCCGTCAGCTCCTACGAGCAGTACTTC	CASSLPVSSYEQYF
-	TRBV12-2	TRBJ1-5	-	TGTGCAAGTCGCTTAGAAGGACAGTTTGGCAATCAGCCCCAGCATTTT	CASRLEGQFGNQPQHF
-	TRBV6-1	TRBJ1-2	-	TGTGCCAGCAGAACCGGGACCCAGAACTCCCGTGGCTACACCTTC	CASRTGTQNSRGYTF
-	TRBV6-1	TRBJ2-7	-	TGTGCCAGCGTCGCCGGGGTTGGTGGGTACGAGCAGTACTTC	CASVAGVGGYEQYF
-	TRBV29-1	TRBJ2-7	few	TGCAGCGTTGAAGAAGGTCAAGGGCTTTCGGAGCAGTACTTC	CSVEEGQGLSEQYF
TRBD1	TRBV6-6	TRBJ1-1	-	TGTGCCAGCAGCCGAACAGGGGGCAGAGCTGAAGCTTTCTTT	CASSRTGGRAEAFF
-	TRBV2	TRBJ1-5	few	TGTGCCAGCAGCACCGAAGGGGAGCCCCAGCATTTT	CASSTEGEPQHF
-	TRBV6-1	TRBJ1-5	-	TGTGCCAGCAGTGAATTTTGGGGAACCAATCAGCCCCAGCATTTT	CASSEFWGTNQPQHF
-	TRBV2	TRBJ1-6	-	TGTGCCAGCAGTGATTACCGCTCACCCCTCCACTTT	CASSDYRSPLHF
TRBD2	TRBV5-1	TRBJ2-7	-	TGCGCCAGCAGCTTGGCCCAAGCGGGGGGACCCTACGAGCAGTACTTC	CASSLAQAGGPYEQYF
TRBD1	TRBV6-6	TRBJ1-6	-	TGTGCCAGCAGTTACCGGGACAGGGTGGGTTCACCCCTCCACTTT	CASSYRDRVGSPLHF
TRBD2	TRBV2	TRBJ2-3	-	TGTGCCAGCAGCGCTGGACTAGCGAATAAAGATACGCAGTATTTT	CASSAGLANKDTQYF
-	TRBV10-3	TRBJ1-2	-	TGTGCCATCAGGGAATACACAGGCGAGACTAACTATGGCTACACCTTC	CAIREYTGETNYGYTF
TRBD2	TRBV9	TRBJ2-1	-	TGTGCCAGCAGCGCCCAGGGAGCGGGGGGTGAGAATGAGCAGTTCTTC	CASSAQGAGGENEQFF
TRBD2	TRBV5-1	TRBJ2-7	-	TGCGCCAGCAGCGGAACCTATTCGGGGAGGGGCGGGGAGCAGTACTTC	CASSGTYSGRGGEQYF
TRBD2	TRBV9	TRBJ2-5	-	TGTGCCAGCAGCCCCGGGACTAGCTACCTACAAGAGACCCAGTACTTC	CASSPGTSYLQETQYF
-	TRBV7-3	TRBJ1-6	-	TGTGCCAGCAGCACTTTGGACAGCCATCCCTATAATTCACCCCTCCACTTT	CASSTLDSHPYNSPLHF
TRBD2	TRBV2	TRBJ2-5	-	TGTGCCAGCAACCCTAGCGGGCGTCCTCAGACCCAGTACTTC	CASNPSGRPQTQYF
-	TRBV14	TRBJ2-1	-	TGTGCCAGCAGCCCCTTCCCCCACAGGGATCCCAACAATGAGCAGTTCTTC	CASSPFPHRDPNNEQFF
-	TRBV14	TRBJ1-1	-	TGTGCCAGCAGCGCTCTAGGGGAGGGGACTGAAGCTTTCTTT	CASSALGEGTEAFF
-	TRBV4-1	TRBJ2-1	-	TGCGCCAGCAGCCAAGATCCGGGGAGGGGGGCATCCTACAATGAGCAGTTCTTC	CASSQDPGRGASYNEQFF
-	TRBV9	TRBJ2-3	-	TGTGCCAGCAGCGTAGGAGGGCGGGGAATCACAGATACGCAGTATTTT	CASSVGGRGITDTQYF
-	TRBV9	TRBJ2-3	-	TGTGCCAGCAGCGTAGAGGCTAGGCCAGATACGCAGTATTTT	CASSVEARPDTQYF
-	TRBV6-6	TRBJ1-6	few	TGTGCCAGCAGTTACAGGGGGGATAATTCACCCCTCCACTTT	CASSYRGDNSPLHF
-	TRBV10-1	TRBJ1-2	-	TGCGCCAGCAGTGAGGCCAGTACCTATGGCTACACCTTC	CASSEASTYGYTF
-	TRBV18	TRBJ2-1	-	TGTGCCAGCTCACCAGGGGACAATGAGCAGTTCTTC	CASSPGDNEQFF
-	TRBV7-3	TRBJ1-6	-	TGTGCCAGCAGCCATGTCGGCAAAAATTCACCCCTCCACTTT	CASSHVGKNSPLHF
-	TRBV4-1	TRBJ1-2	-	TGCGCCAGCAGCCAAGAGCGAGGGATGGGTGGCTACACCTTC	CASSQERGMGGYTF
TRBD1	TRBV4-1	TRBJ1-1	-	TGCGCCAGCAGCCGCCAGACAGGGGAGGACACTGAAGCTTTCTTT	CASSRQTGEDTEAFF
-	TRBV5-8	TRBJ1-2	-	TGTGCCAGCAGCTTGGGGACTCTTGTATATGGCTACACCTTC	CASSLGTLVYGYTF
TRBD1	TRBV7-2	TRBJ2-3	-	TGTGCCAGCAGCTTAAGCCCGACAGGGTCGCTCGGTGATACGCAGTATTTT	CASSLSPTGSLGDTQYF
-	TRBV5-1	TRBJ1-2	few	TGCGCCAGCAGCTTGGTTACAGAGAACTATGGCTACACCTTC	CASSLVTENYGYTF
-	TRBV6-5	TRBJ2-1	few	TGTGCCAGCAGTTACGGGGGTGGGATGGATGAGCAGTTCTTC	CASSYGGGMDEQFF
-	TRBV5-4	TRBJ2-3	-	TGTGCCAGCAGCTTGGCGGGTAGCGGCATCGGCACAGATACGCAGTATTTT	CASSLAGSGIGTDTQYF
TRBD1	TRBV5-1	TRBJ1-2	-	TGCGCCAGCAGCTTCGACCCCGGGACAGGGTATTACTATGGCTACACCTTC	CASSFDPGTGYYYGYTF
-	TRBV11-2	TRBJ1-5	few	TGTGCCAGCAGCCTAGAGTCAGGGGTTAATCAGCCCCAGCATTTT	CASSLESGVNQPQHF
-	TRBV29-1	TRBJ1-4	-	TGCAGCGTTGCCCGCGGGGGCGAAAAACTGTTTTTT	CSVARGGEKLFF
-	TRBV11-1	TRBJ2-4	-	TGTGCCAGCAGTAAACAGGGAAAGACGGGCAACATTCAGTACTTC	CASSKQGKTGNIQYF
-	TRBV7-2	TRBJ1-2	-	TGTGCCAGCAGCTTAGACAGACGAAACTATGGCTACACCTTC	CASSLDRRNYGYTF
-	TRBV7-8	TRBJ2-1	-	TGTGCCAGCAGCTTATCGTGGGGTCGGCTCAATGAGCAGTTCTTC	CASSLSWGRLNEQFF
TRBD1	TRBV5-4	TRBJ2-1	-	TGTGCCAGCAGCTCCGGGACAGGAGCGAGCTCCTACAATGAGCAGTTCTTC	CASSSGTGASSYNEQFF
TRBD2	TRBV4-1	TRBJ2-3	-	TGCGCCAGCAGCCAAGGCCTCTTGCGGGGGGTTAAAGATACGCAGTATTTT	CASSQGLLRGVKDTQYF
-	TRBV4-2	TRBJ1-1	few	TGTGCCAGCAGCCAACCGCTCGGGGTGGGGAACACTGAAGCTTTCTTT	CASSQPLGVGNTEAFF
-	TRBV6-4	TRBJ1-2	-	TGTGCCACCAACAGGCCGAACTATGGCTACACCTTC	CATNRPNYGYTF
-	TRBV23-1	TRBJ2-7	few	TGCGCCAGCAGCGGTTTATGCGAGCAGTACTTC	CASSGLCEQYF
TRBD1	TRBV10-1	TRBJ2-3	-	TGCGCCACCAACCCCCCGGGACAGGGGAGAACAGATACGCAGTATTTT	CATNPPGQGRTDTQYF
-	TRBV5-1	TRBJ1-1	-	TGCGCCAGCAGCTTGGAAGGGGCCCTTACGTTGAGTGAAGCTTTCTTT	CASSLEGALTLSEAFF
-	TRBV18	TRBJ2-7	-	TGTGCCAGCTCAACATTTTCGGAACCGGGCACCTCCTACGAGCAGTACTTC	CASSTFSEPGTSYEQYF
TRBD2	TRBV5-6	TRBJ2-5	-	TGTGCCAGCCAGCGGGGAAGAGAGACCCAGTACTTC	CASQRGRETQYF
TRBD1	TRBV4-1	TRBJ1-3	-	TGCGCCAGCAGCCAGACCGGGACAGGGAACTCTGGAAACACCATATATTTT	CASSQTGTGNSGNTIYF
-	TRBV30	TRBJ1-2	few	TGTGCCTGGAGTGTACAGGGTGGCTACACCTTC	CAWSVQGGYTF